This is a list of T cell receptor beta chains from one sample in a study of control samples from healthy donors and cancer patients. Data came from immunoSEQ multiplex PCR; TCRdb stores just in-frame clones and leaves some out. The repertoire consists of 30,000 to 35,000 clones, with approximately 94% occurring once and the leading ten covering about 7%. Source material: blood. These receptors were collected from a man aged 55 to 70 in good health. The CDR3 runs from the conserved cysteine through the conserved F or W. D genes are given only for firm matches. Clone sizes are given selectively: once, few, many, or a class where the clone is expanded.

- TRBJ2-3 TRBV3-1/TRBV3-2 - TGTGCCAGCAGCCCTACAGAGACTAGCACAGATACGCAGTATTTT CASSPTETSTDTQYF
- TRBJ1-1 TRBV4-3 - TGCGCCAGCAGCCAAGTCTCAGGGCTGAACACTGAAGCTTTCTTT CASSQVSGLNTEAFF
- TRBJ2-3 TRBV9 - TGTGCCAGCAGCGCCGGGACAAACCCAGATACGCAGTATTTT CASSAGTNPDTQYF
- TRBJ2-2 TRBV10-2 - TGCGCCAGCTCCGGGTCGGTCGGGAACACCGGGGAGCTGTTTTTT CASSGSVGNTGELFF
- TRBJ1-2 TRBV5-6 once TGTGCCAGCAGGGGCCGGCAGGGGAGAACTAACTATGGCTACACCTTC CASRGRQGRTNYGYTF
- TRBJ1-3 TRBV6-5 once TGTGCCACCACGACGCCTGGAAACACCATATATTTT CATTTPGNTIYF
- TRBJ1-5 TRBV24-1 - TGTGCCACCGGACGGAGAAATCAGCCCCAGCATTTT CATGRRNQPQHF
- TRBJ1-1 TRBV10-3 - TGTGCCATCAGCCGAACAAACACTGAAGCTTTCTTT CAISRTNTEAFF
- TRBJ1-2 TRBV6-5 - TGTGCCAGCAGTTATGGCATGCGCAGTTCCTATGGCTACACCTTC CASSYGMRSSYGYTF
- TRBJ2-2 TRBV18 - TGTGCCAGCTCCGAAAGTACAGGAAGTCTCGGGGAGCTGTTTTTT CASSESTGSLGELFF
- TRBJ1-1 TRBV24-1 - TGTGCCTCTAGGGCAGGAGGGAACACTGAAGCTTTCTTT CASRAGGNTEAFF
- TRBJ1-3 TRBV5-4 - TGTGCCAGCAGCTCCGCAGGGGAGAGATCTGGAAACACCATATATTTT CASSSAGERSGNTIYF
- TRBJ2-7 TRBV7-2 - TGTGCCAGCAGCGATTTTACTAGGGGGTCCCACGAGCAGTACTTC CASSDFTRGSHEQYF
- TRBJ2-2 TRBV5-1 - TGCGCCAGCAGTTATGGACCTCCGAACACCGGGGAGCTGTTTTTT CASSYGPPNTGELFF
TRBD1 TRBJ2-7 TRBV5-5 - TGTGCCAGCAGCTTCGCCGGGACAGGGGCGTACGAGCAGTACTTC CASSFAGTGAYEQYF
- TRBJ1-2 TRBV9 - TGTGCCAGCAGCGTAGAACCTAACTATGGCTACACCTTC CASSVEPNYGYTF
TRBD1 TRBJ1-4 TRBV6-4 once TGTGCCAGCAGTGACCTTGGACAGGGATGGCGGGCTAATGAAAAACTGTTTTTT CASSDLGQGWRANEKLFF
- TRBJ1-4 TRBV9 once TGTGCCAGCAGCGTAGGGGGAAATAATGAAAAACTGTTTTTT CASSVGGNNEKLFF
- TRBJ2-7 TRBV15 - TGTGCCACCAGCAGAGATTTGGGGACGGCATCCTACGAGCAGTACTTC CATSRDLGTASYEQYF
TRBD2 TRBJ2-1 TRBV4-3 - TGCGCCAGCAGCCAAGGGGCGGGGGGGTACAATGAGCAGTTCTTC CASSQGAGGYNEQFF
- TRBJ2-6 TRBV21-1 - TGTGCCAGGACCACGGGACAGGGGGCCTCTGGGGCCAACGTCCTGACTTTC CARTTGQGASGANVLTF
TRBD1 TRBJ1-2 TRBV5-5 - TGTGCCAGCAGCTCCGGACAGGGCGCCTATGGCTACACCTTC CASSSGQGAYGYTF
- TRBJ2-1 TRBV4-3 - TGCGCCAGCAGCCCAATTAGTGGGACGGGCTCCTACAATGAGCAGTTCTTC CASSPISGTGSYNEQFF
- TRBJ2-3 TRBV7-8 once TGTGCCAGCAGAACGTTTACTAGCTCGGTCACAGATACGCAGTATTTT CASRTFTSSVTDTQYF
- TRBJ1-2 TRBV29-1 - TGCAGCGTTGAAACGGGGGCCTATGGCTACACCTTC CSVETGAYGYTF
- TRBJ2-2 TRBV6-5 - TGTGCCAGCAGTTCCCCTTGGGGGGCCACCGGGGAGCTGTTTTTT CASSSPWGATGELFF
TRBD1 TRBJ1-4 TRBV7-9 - TGTGCCAGCAGCAAAACAGGGGGCGATGAAAAACTGTTTTTT CASSKTGGDEKLFF
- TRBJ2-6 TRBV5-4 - TGTGCCAGCAGCTTGGTTGGGTCTGGGGCCAACGTCCTGACTTTC CASSLVGSGANVLTF
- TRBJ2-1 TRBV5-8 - TGTGCCAGCAGCTTGGACGGGGGCCTCTACAATGAGCAGTTCTTC CASSLDGGLYNEQFF
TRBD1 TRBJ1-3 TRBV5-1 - TGCGCCAGCAGCCCCCGGACAGGGATCTCTGGAAACACCATATATTTT CASSPRTGISGNTIYF
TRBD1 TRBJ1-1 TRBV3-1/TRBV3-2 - TGTGCCAGCAGCCATGGGACAGGGAACACTGAAGCTTTCTTT CASSHGTGNTEAFF
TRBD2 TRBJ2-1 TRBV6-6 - TGTGCCAGCAGTTCCCTAGCGGGGGGAACCTACAATGAGCAGTTCTTC CASSSLAGGTYNEQFF
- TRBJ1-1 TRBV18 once TGTGCCAGCTCACCACCGGGTGTTAGGGGAAAGGGGGCTGAAGCTTTCTTT CASSPPGVRGKGAEAFF
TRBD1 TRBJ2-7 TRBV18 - TGTGCCAGCTCCCTGACAGGGGGCATCTACGAGCAGTACTTC CASSLTGGIYEQYF
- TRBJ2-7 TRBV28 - TGTGCCAGCAGCCTAGAACCGGGACCTACACACTACGAGCAGTACTTC CASSLEPGPTHYEQYF
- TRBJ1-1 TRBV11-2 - TGTGCCAGCAGCCAACAGGAGAACACTGAAGCTTTCTTT CASSQQENTEAFF
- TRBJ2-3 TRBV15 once TGTGCCACCAGCTCCAGACCCTGGCCTACGCAGTATTTT CATSSRPWPTQYF
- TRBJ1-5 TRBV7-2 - TGTGCCAGCAGCTTAAATGGCAGGGTAAATCAGCCCCAGCATTTT CASSLNGRVNQPQHF
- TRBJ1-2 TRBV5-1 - TGCGCCAGCAGTACCGGACAAGCGATTAACTATGGCTACACCTTC CASSTGQAINYGYTF
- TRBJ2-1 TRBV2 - TGTGCCAGCAGTCCGGGATCTTCCTACAATGAGCAGTTCTTC CASSPGSSYNEQFF